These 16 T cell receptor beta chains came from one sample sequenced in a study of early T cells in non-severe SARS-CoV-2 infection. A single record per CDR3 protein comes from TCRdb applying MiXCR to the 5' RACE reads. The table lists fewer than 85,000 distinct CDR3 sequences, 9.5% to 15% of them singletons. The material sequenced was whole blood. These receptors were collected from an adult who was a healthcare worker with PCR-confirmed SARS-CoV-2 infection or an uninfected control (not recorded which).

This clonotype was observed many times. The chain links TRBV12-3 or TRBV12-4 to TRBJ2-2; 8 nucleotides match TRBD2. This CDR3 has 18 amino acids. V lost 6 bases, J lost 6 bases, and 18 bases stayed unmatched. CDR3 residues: CASSLPSGGRNSAGELFF. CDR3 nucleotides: TGTGCCAGCAGCCTACCAAGTGGCGGGAGGAACTCCGCCGGGGAGCTGTTTTTT.

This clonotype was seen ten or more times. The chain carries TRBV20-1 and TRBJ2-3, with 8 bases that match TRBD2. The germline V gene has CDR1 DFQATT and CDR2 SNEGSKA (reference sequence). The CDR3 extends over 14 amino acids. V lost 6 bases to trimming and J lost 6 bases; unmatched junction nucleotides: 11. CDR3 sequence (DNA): TGCAGTGCAAACCCCATAGCGGGGCTCGATACGCAGTATTTT. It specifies CSANPIAGLDTQYF.

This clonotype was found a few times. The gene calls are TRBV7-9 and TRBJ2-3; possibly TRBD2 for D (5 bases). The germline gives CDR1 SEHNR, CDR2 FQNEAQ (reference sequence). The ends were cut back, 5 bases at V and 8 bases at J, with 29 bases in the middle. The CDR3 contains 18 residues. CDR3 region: CASSPPQLEFAAAFTQYF. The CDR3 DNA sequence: TGTGCCAGCAGCCCCCCGCAACTAGAGTTCGCAGCGGCTTTTACGCAGTATTTT.

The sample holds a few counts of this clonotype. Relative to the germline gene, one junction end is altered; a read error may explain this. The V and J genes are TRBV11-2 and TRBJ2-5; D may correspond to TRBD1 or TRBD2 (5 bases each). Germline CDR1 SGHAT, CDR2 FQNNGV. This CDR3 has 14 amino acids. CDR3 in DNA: TGTGCCAGCAGCCTAGATCCGGGGCGAGGGACCCAGTACTTC. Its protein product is CASSLDPGRGTQYF.

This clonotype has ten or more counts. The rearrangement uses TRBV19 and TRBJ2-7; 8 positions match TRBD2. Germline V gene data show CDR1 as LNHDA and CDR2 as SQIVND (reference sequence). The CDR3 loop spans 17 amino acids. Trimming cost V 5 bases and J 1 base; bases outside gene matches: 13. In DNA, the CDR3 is TGTGCCAGTAGTCTCGGGGGTAGCGGGGTTCTTTCCTACGAGCAGTACTTC. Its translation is CASSLGGSGVLSYEQYF.

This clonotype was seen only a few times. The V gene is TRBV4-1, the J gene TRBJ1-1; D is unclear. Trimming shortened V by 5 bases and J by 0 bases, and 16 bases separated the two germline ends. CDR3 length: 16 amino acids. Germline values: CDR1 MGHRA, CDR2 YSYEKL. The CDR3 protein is CASSSLGAGMNTEAFF. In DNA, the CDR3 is TGCGCCAGCAGCTCTCTGGGTGCAGGTATGAACACTGAAGCTTTCTTT.

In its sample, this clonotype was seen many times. The DNA for the CDR3 is TGTGCCAGCTCACCACCGGGGGGGCCTCGAGAGACCCAGTACTTC. Its protein is CASSPPGGPRETQYF. V gene TRBV18 combines with J gene TRBJ2-5; a possible D gene is TRBD2 (7 bases). CDR1 and CDR2 from the germline V gene are KGHSH and LQKENI. This CDR3 spans 15 amino acids. With 0 bases removed from V and 4 bases from J, the gap between germline ends came to 12 bases.

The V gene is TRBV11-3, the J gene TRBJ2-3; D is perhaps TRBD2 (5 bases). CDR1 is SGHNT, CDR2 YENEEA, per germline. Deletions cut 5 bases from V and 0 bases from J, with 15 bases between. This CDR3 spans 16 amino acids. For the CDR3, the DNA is TGTGCCAGCAGCGCGTGGACGACGGGAAGCACAGATACGCAGTATTTT. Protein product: CASSAWTTGSTDTQYF.

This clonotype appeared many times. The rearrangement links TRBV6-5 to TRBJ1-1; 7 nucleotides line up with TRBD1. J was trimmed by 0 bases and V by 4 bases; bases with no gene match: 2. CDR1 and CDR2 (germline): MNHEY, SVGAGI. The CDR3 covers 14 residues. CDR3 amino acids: CASSWDSMNTEAFF. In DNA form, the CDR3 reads TGTGCCAGCAGTTGGGACAGCATGAACACTGAAGCTTTCTTT.

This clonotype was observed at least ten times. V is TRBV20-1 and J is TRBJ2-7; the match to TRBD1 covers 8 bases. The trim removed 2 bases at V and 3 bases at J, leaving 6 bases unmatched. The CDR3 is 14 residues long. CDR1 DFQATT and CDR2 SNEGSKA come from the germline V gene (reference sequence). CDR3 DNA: TGCAGTGCTAGATCAGGACAGGGTGGCTACGAGCAGTACTTC. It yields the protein CSARSGQGGYEQYF.

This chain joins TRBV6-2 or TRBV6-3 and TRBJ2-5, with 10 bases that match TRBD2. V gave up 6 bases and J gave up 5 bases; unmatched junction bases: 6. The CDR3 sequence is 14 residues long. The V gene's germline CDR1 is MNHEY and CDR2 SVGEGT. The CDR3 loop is CASRIAGGFETQYF. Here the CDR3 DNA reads TGTGCCAGCAGAATAGCGGGGGGCTTTGAGACCCAGTACTTC.

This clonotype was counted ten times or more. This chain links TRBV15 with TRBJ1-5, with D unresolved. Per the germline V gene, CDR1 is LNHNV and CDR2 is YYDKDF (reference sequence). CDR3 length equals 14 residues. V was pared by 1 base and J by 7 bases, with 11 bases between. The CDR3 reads CATSRVRALQPQHF. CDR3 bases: TGTGCCACCAGCAGAGTTCGGGCCCTCCAGCCCCAGCATTTT.

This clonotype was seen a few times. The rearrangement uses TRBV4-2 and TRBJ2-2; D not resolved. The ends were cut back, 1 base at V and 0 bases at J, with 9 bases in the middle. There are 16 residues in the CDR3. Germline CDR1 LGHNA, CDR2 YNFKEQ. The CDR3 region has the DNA TGTGCCAGCAGCCAAGGGGCCCATGCGAACACCGGGGAGCTGTTTTTT. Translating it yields CASSQGAHANTGELFF.

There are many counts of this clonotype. Here the CDR3 DNA reads TGTGCCAGTAGTATGGGGGGGTTCATGTACGAGCAGTACTTC. It translates to CASSMGGFMYEQYF. The chain joins TRBV19 to TRBJ2-7; 7 bases match TRBD2. Germline trimming cut 3 bases from V and 4 bases from J; bases unmatched to any gene: 6. CDR1 and CDR2 (germline): LNHDA, SQIVND (reference sequence). There are 14 residues in the CDR3.

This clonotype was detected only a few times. CDR3: CASRSRVPPGANVLTF. The DNA for the CDR3 is TGTGCCAGCCGATCAAGGGTCCCCCCTGGGGCCAACGTCCTGACTTTC. The rearrangement joins TRBV5-6 to TRBJ2-6, with D uncertain. Germline CDR1 reads SGHDT; CDR2 reads YYEEEE. V shed 7 bases and J shed 2 bases, with 16 bases lying between them. The CDR3 contains 16 residues.

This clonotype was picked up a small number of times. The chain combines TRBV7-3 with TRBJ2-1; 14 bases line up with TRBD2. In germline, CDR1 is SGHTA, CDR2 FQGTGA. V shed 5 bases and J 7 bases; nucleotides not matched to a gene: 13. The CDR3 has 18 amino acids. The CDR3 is CASSPARGRLAGGNEQFF. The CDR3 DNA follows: TGTGCCAGCAGCCCAGCCCGGGGTCGACTAGCGGGGGGGAATGAGCAGTTCTTC.